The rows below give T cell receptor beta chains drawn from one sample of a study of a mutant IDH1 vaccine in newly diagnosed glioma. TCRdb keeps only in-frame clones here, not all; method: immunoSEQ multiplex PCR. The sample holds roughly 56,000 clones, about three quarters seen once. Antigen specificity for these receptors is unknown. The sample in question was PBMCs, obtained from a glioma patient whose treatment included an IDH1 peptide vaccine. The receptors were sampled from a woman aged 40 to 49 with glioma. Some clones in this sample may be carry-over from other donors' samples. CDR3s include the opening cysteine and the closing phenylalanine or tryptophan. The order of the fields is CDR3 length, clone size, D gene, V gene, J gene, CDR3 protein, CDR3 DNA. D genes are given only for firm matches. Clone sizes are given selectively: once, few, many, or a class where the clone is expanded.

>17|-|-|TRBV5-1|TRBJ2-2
CASSPGQNEDSTGELFF
TGCGCCAGCAGCCCCGGACAGAACGAGGATTCCACCGGGGAGCTGTTTTTT
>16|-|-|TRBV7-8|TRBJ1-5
CASSEQTQGSNQPQHF
TGTGCCAGCAGCGAGCAGACCCAGGGGAGCAATCAGCCCCAGCATTTT
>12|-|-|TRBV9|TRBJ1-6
CASSVGGGALHF
TGTGCCAGCAGCGTAGGTGGGGGAGCCCTCCACTTT
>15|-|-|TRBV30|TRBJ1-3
CAWTFPGVSGNTIYF
TGTGCCTGGACTTTCCCAGGGGTCTCTGGAAACACCATATATTTT
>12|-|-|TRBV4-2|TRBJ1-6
CASSQVDGLLHF
TGTGCCAGCAGCCAAGTAGATGGGCTCCTCCACTTT
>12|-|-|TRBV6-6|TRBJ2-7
CASSPGVYEQYF
TGTGCCAGCAGTCCGGGGGTCTACGAGCAGTACTTC
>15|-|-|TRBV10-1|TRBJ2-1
CASSVNLVGYNEQFF
TGCGCCAGCAGTGTAAACTTGGTCGGTTACAATGAGCAGTTCTTC
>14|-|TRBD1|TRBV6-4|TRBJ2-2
CASSQQGDTGELFF
TGTGCCAGCAGTCAACAGGGGGACACCGGGGAGCTGTTTTTT
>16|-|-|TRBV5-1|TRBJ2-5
CASSSMGVGYQETQYF
TGCGCCAGCAGCTCCATGGGGGTGGGTTACCAAGAGACCCAGTACTTC
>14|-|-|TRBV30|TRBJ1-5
CAWQGIGSNQPQHF
TGTGCCTGGCAGGGGATCGGTAGCAATCAGCCCCAGCATTTT
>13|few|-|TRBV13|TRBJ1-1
CASSLIGVTEAFF
TGTGCCAGCAGCTTAATTGGGGTGACTGAAGCTTTCTTT
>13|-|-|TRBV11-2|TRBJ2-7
CASSLSPRYEQYF
TGTGCCAGCAGCTTATCGCCCCGCTACGAGCAGTACTTC
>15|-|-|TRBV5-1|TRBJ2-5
CASSRMGGNGETQYF
TGCGCCAGCAGTCGGATGGGGGGAAATGGGGAGACCCAGTACTTC
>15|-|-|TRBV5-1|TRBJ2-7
CASSLGQEGFYEQYF
TGCGCCAGCAGCTTGGGTCAGGAAGGATTCTACGAGCAGTACTTC
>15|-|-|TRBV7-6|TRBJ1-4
CASSLNRATNEKLFF
TGTGCCAGCAGCCTAAACAGGGCGACTAATGAAAAACTGTTTTTT
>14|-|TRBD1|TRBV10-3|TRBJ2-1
CATSLQGAYNEQFF
TGTGCCACTTCCCTACAGGGGGCTTACAATGAGCAGTTCTTC
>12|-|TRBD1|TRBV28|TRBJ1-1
CASSSGQAKAFF
TGTGCCAGCAGTTCGGGACAGGCTAAAGCTTTCTTT
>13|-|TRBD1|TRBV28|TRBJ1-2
CASTQGGTLGYTF
TGTGCCAGCACACAGGGGGGGACCCTCGGCTACACCTTC
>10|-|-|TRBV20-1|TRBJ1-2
CSASQLGYTF
TGCAGTGCTTCCCAGCTGGGCTACACCTTC
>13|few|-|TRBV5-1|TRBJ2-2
CASSTTQTGELFF
TGCGCCAGCAGTACAACCCAGACCGGGGAGCTGTTTTTT
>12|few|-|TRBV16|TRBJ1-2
CASSQSRTGYTF
TGTGCCAGCAGCCAATCAAGGACTGGCTACACCTTC
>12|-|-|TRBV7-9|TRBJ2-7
CASGDGSYEQYF
TGTGCCAGCGGCGACGGCTCCTACGAGCAGTACTTC
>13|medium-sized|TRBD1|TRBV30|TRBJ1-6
CAWSVTGGSPLHF
TGTGCCTGGAGTGTAACAGGGGGTTCACCCCTCCACTTT
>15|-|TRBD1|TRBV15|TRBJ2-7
CATSVPGQGTYEQYF
TGTGCCACCAGCGTGCCGGGACAGGGGACCTACGAGCAGTACTTC
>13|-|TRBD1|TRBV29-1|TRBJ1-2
CSVERTGGYGYTF
TGCAGCGTTGAACGGACAGGGGGCTATGGCTACACCTTC
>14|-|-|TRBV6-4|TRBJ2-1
CASSEGDSYNEQFF
TGTGCCAGCAGTGAAGGGGACTCCTACAATGAGCAGTTCTTC
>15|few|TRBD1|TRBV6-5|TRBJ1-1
CASSSSTGFGTEAFF
TGTGCCAGCAGTTCCTCGACAGGGTTCGGCACTGAAGCTTTCTTT
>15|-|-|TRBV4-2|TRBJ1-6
CASSQTQGENSPLHF
TGTGCCAGCAGCCAGACGCAGGGTGAAAATTCACCCCTCCACTTT
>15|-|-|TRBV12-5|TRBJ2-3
CASGPPKHPPDTQYF
TGTGCTAGTGGTCCACCAAAGCATCCGCCAGATACGCAGTATTTT
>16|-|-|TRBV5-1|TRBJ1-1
CASSLVPGLMNTEAFF
TGCGCCAGCAGCTTGGTGCCGGGACTTATGAACACTGAAGCTTTCTTT
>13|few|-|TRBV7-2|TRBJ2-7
CASSPGQGREQYF
TGTGCCAGCAGCCCTGGGCAGGGGCGTGAGCAGTACTTC
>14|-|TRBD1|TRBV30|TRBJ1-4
CARTGGGANEKLFF
TGTGCCCGTACAGGGGGGGGTGCTAATGAAAAACTGTTTTTT
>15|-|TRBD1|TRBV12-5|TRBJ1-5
CASGWGQGRNQPQHF
TGTGCTAGTGGTTGGGGACAGGGTAGAAATCAGCCCCAGCATTTT
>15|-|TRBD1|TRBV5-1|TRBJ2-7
CASSQSGTGFYEQYF
TGCGCCAGCAGCCAGTCCGGGACAGGGTTCTACGAGCAGTACTTC
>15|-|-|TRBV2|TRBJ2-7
CASIGRKDGADEQYF
TGTGCCAGCATAGGCAGAAAGGACGGTGCGGACGAGCAGTACTTC
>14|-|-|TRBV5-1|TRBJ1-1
CASSPAGMNTEAFF
TGCGCCAGCAGCCCGGCAGGGATGAACACTGAAGCTTTCTTT
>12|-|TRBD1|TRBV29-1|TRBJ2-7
CSVEDEDRRAYF
TGCAGCGTTGAAGATGAGGACAGGCGGGCGTACTTC
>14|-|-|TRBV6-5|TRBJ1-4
CASSYSGGTEKLFF
TGTGCCAGCAGTTACTCAGGAGGGACTGAAAAACTGTTTTTT
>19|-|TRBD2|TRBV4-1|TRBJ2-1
CASSPVKRGVPSSYNEQFF
TGCGCCAGCAGCCCAGTAAAGCGGGGGGTTCCGAGCTCCTACAATGAGCAGTTCTTC
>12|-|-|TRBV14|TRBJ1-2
CASSQGAWGYTF
TGTGCCAGCAGCCAAGGAGCCTGGGGCTACACCTTC
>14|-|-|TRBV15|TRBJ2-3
CATSRAPNGDTQYF
TGTGCCACCAGCAGGGCCCCAAACGGGGATACGCAGTATTTT
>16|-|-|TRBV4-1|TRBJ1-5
CASSQELSGAYQPQHF
TGCGCCAGCAGCCAAGAACTGTCAGGGGCTTACCAGCCCCAGCATTTT
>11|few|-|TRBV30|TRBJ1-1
CAWSKNTEAFF
TGTGCCTGGAGTAAGAACACTGAAGCTTTCTTT
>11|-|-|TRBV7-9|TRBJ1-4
CASSLYEKLFF
TGTGCCAGCAGCTTATATGAAAAACTGTTTTTT
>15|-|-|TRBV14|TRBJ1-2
CASSQVIGLGYGYTF
TGTGCCAGCAGCCAAGTGATCGGACTAGGCTATGGCTACACCTTC
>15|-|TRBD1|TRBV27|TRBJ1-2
CASSLSTGALYGYTF
TGTGCCAGCAGTTTATCGACAGGGGCCCTCTATGGCTACACCTTC
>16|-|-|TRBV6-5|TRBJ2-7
CASSYSPNFRQYEQYF
TGTGCCAGCAGTTACTCCCCTAATTTCAGACAGTACGAGCAGTACTTC
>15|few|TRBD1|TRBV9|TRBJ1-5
CASSSTGDPNQPQHF
TGTGCCAGCAGCTCGACAGGGGACCCCAATCAGCCCCAGCATTTT
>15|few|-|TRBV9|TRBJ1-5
CASSVGGGADQPQHF
TGTGCCAGCAGCGTAGGCGGGGGGGCGGATCAGCCCCAGCATTTT
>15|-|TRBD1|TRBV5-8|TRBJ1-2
CASSYTGQASGGYTF
TGTGCCAGCAGCTATACGGGACAGGCCTCCGGGGGCTACACCTTC
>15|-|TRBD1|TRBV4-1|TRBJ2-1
CASSQRTGTYNEQFF
TGCGCCAGCAGCCAAAGGACAGGGACCTACAATGAGCAGTTCTTC
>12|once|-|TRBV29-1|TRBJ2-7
CSVRAGSYEQYF
TGCAGCGTCCGAGCCGGATCCTACGAGCAGTACTTC